Presented here are 14 T cell receptor beta chains from one specimen sequenced in a study of synovial regulatory T cells in juvenile arthritis. The assay was immunoSEQ multiplex PCR, and TCRdb's table has in-frame clones only and misses some. Its table records 8,000 to 10,000 clones. Sequences were obtained from Treg cells from blood. The sample's subset: remaining (HLA-DR-negative) circulating blood Treg cells. These receptors were collected from a donor aged 2-35 years with juvenile idiopathic arthritis.

This rearrangement joins TRBV2 to TRBJ1-1; TCRdb's D gene call, TRBD1, goes unchecked for lack of DNA. CDR1 and CDR2 (germline): SNHLY, FYNNEI. The CDR3 covers 18 residues. There is no recorded DNA. The CDR3 reads CASSGIGAGGRKATEAFF. Full variable domain (outside the CDR3, taken from reference TRBV2 and TRBJ1-1): EPEVTQTPSHQVTQMGQEVILRCVPISNHLYFYWYRQILGQKVEFLVSFYNNEISEKSEIFDDQFSVERPDGSNFTLKIRSTKLEDSAMYFCASSGIGAGGRKATEAFFGQGTRLTVV.

The chain combines TRBV27 with TRBJ1-4; the TCRdb D gene call, TRBD1, has no DNA to confirm it. CDR1 and CDR2 from the germline V gene are MNHEY and SMNVEV (reference sequence). The CDR3 sequence is 15 residues long. No nucleotide data were recorded. The CDR3 here is CASSFNRGRHGKLFF. Full variable domain (rest looked up from reference TRBV27 and TRBJ1-4): EAQVTQNPRYLITVTGKKLTVTCSQNMNHEYMSWYRQDPGLGLRQIYYSMNVEVTDKGDVPEGYKVSRKEKRNFPLILESPSPNQTSLYFCASSFNRGRHGKLFFGSGTQLSVL.

The chain couples TRBV6-6 to TRBJ2-7; TCRdb selects TRBD2, and the lack of DNA leaves this call unchecked. CDR3 length equals 15 residues. No coding sequence is recorded. Germline CDR1 is MNHNY and CDR2 is SVGAGI (reference sequence). The CDR3 is CASSYLAGGSYEQYF.

The CDR3: CAISKDRGDSYEQYF. This chain links TRBV10-3 with TRBJ2-7; as DNA is missing, the TRBD1 call by TCRdb cannot be tested. The length of the CDR3 is 15 residues. No DNA is listed. The germline V gene has CDR1 ENHRY and CDR2 SYGVKD.

The gene calls are TRBV9 and TRBJ2-1; TCRdb designates TRBD2, a call that cannot be tested without DNA. The CDR3 has 14 residues. No DNA has been recorded. In germline, CDR1 is SGDLS, CDR2 YYNGEE. CDR3 region: CASSKDSRYNEQFF.

This clone registers medium-sized by frequency. This chain connects TRBV5-8 to TRBJ1-4; checking the TCRdb D call of TRBD1 is not possible without DNA. CDR3 length: 16 amino acids. No coding sequence is recorded. The V gene's germline CDR1 is SGHTS and CDR2 YDEGEE. The CDR3 reads CASSLAAGHWGEKLFF. The whole variable domain, filled in from reference TRBV5-8 and TRBJ1-4, reads EAGVTQSPTHLIKTRGQQATLRCSPISGHTSVYWYQQALGLGLQFLLWYDEGEERNRGNFPPRFSGRQFPNYSSELNVNALELEDSALYLCASSLAAGHWGEKLFFGSGTQLSVL.

The V call is TRBV29-1, the J call TRBJ1-2; TCRdb selects TRBD1, and the lack of DNA leaves this call unchecked. This CDR3 has 15 amino acids. No DNA sequence was recorded. The germline CDR1 and CDR2 sequences are SQVTM and ANQGSEA. This CDR3 is CSTTRTGGSTYGYTF. Looking up the rest from reference TRBV29-1 and TRBJ1-2 gives the full variable domain: SAVISQKPSRDICQRGTSLTIQCQVDSQVTMMFWYRQQPGQSLTLIATANQGSEATYESGFVIDKFPISRPNLTFSTLTVSNMSPEDSSIYLCSTTRTGGSTYGYTFGSGTRLTVV.

The chain carries TRBV5-5 and TRBJ1-2. The CDR3 is made up of 16 amino acids. The nucleotide record is missing. The germline V gene encodes CDR1 SGHKS and CDR2 YYEKEE (reference sequence). The CDR3 sequence: CASSLDWTSLFGGYTF.

V is TRBV4-1 and J is TRBJ2-7; TCRdb picks TRBD2, but there is no DNA to check that call. Germline V gene sequence: CDR1 MGHRA, CDR2 YSYEKL. The CDR3 extends over 17 amino acids. The DNA is not on file. CDR3 sequence reads: CASSQTFQLAGSDEQYF.

The chain recombines TRBV9 with TRBJ1-2. Germline V lookup: CDR1 SGDLS, CDR2 YYNGEE. This CDR3 is 14 amino acids long. The DNA sequence is not available. This CDR3 reads CASSSSGRNYGYTF. Drawing the rest from reference TRBV9 and TRBJ1-2, the complete variable domain is DSGVTQTPKHLITATGQRVTLRCSPRSGDLSVYWYQQSLDQGLQFLIQYYNGEERAKGNILERFSAQQFPDLHSELNLSSLELGDSALYFCASSSSGRNYGYTFGSGTRLTVV.

The chain couples TRBV27 to TRBJ2-7; no DNA is available, so the TRBD1 call from TCRdb remains unchecked. The CDR3 extends over 15 amino acids. No DNA is listed. Germline V gene sequence: CDR1 MNHEY, CDR2 SMNVEV (reference sequence). CDR3 sequence: CASSFINRGQYEQYF.

This CDR3 reads CASSLLTGTHAEQYF. The rearrangement joins TRBV27 to TRBJ2-7; the TCRdb call, TRBD1, lacks DNA for checking. Germline-derived CDR1 and CDR2 are MNHEY and SMNVEV (reference sequence). The CDR3 covers 15 residues. No nucleotide data were recorded.

The V call is TRBV5-4, the J call TRBJ2-7; the TCRdb call, TRBD2, lacks DNA for checking. The CDR3 is made up of 15 amino acids. This entry has no DNA. Per the germline V gene, CDR1 is SGHNT and CDR2 is YYREEE (reference sequence). CDR3: CASSLVLSGSDEQYF. Combining the CDR3 with reference TRBV5-4 and TRBJ2-7 gives the whole variable domain ETGVTQSPTHLIKTRGQQVTLRCSSQSGHNTVSWYQQALGQGPQFIFQYYREEENGRGNFPPRFSGLQFPNYSSELNVNALELDDSALYLCASSLVLSGSDEQYFGPGTRLTVT.

The V and J genes are TRBV5-1 and TRBJ2-5. Germline V gene data show CDR1 as SGHRS and CDR2 as YFSETQ. The CDR3 runs to 15 residues. DNA is not recorded here. The CDR3 spells CASSLNWQEQETQYF.